A selection of T cell receptor beta chains follows, all from one sample in a study of T cell repertoires in cytomegalovirus infection. TCRdb recomputed calls from the reads with MiXCR, one row per CDR3 protein. The sample has around 540,000 distinct CDR3 sequences; roughly a third are singletons. Which antigens these TCRs recognize remains unknown. The starting material was cultured PBMCs, obtained from culture after CMV antigen stimulation. The source of these receptors is a human donor in good health (CMV status not recorded). Some clones in this sample may be carry-over from other donors' samples. Each CDR3 is given with its conserved first and last residue. D genes are given only for firm matches. Only some rows state a clone size, as once, few, many or a class for expanded clones.

>TRBJ1-5|TRBV12-3/TRBV12-4|TRBD1|-
CASSLGGQYSNQPQHF
TGTGCCAGCAGTTTGGGGGGACAGTATAGCAATCAGCCCCAGCATTTT
>TRBJ2-5|TRBV7-2|-|many
CASSLNLALQWETQYF
TGTGCCAGCAGCTTAAATCTAGCGCTGCAGTGGGAGACCCAGTACTTC
>TRBJ2-3|TRBV7-2|TRBD2|-
CATQAGESTDTQYF
TGTGCCACACAAGCGGGAGAAAGCACAGATACGCAGTATTTT
>TRBJ2-1|TRBV7-9|TRBD2|few
CASSTLAGGDNEQFF
TGTGCCAGCAGCACCTTAGCGGGAGGGGACAATGAGCAGTTCTTC
>TRBJ1-1|TRBV7-9|-|few
CASSLAGANTEAFF
TGTGCCAGCAGTTTGGCAGGGGCGAACACTGAAGCTTTCTTT
>TRBJ2-1|TRBV6-1|TRBD2|-
CASSEIWRGEQFF
TGTGCCAGCAGTGAGATCTGGCGGGGGGAGCAGTTCTTC
>TRBJ2-5|TRBV2|-|-
CATGQRQETQYF
TGTGCCACAGGACAGCGCCAAGAGACCCAGTACTTC
>TRBJ2-7|TRBV6-2/TRBV6-3|-|-
CASSPWRSLATPGNYEQYF
TGTGCCAGCAGCCCTTGGAGGAGTCTCGCTACCCCAGGGAACTACGAGCAGTACTTC
>TRBJ2-2|TRBV19|-|-
CASSPTGRVNTGELFF
TGTGCCAGTAGTCCCACCGGTCGTGTCAACACCGGGGAGCTGTTTTTT
>TRBJ1-1|TRBV5-1|-|-
CASSLIGPGLEAFF
TGCGCCAGCAGCTTGATAGGGCCTGGACTTGAAGCTTTCTTT
>TRBJ1-1|TRBV6-6|TRBD1|few
CASSDRVGTEAFF
TGTGCCAGCAGTGACAGGGTAGGCACTGAAGCTTTCTTT
>TRBJ2-1|TRBV19|TRBD2|-
CASNSGCGVYEQFF
TGTGCCAGTAATAGCGGGTGTGGAGTCTATGAGCAGTTCTTC
>TRBJ2-7|TRBV29-1|-|-
CSVAQGEPYEQYF
TGCAGCGTTGCCCAGGGAGAGCCCTACGAGCAGTACTTC
>TRBJ2-7|TRBV7-2|-|few
CASSLVRAMGEQYF
TGTGCCAGCAGCTTAGTTCGGGCTATGGGCGAGCAGTACTTC
>TRBJ2-5|TRBV5-6|-|-
CASTLGKETQYF
TGTGCCAGCACCCTGGGAAAAGAGACCCAGTACTTC
>TRBJ2-7|TRBV20-1|TRBD2|-
CSALPGTSGRLEQYF
TGCAGTGCTCTCCCCGGGACTAGCGGGAGGTTGGAGCAGTACTTC
>TRBJ2-7|TRBV4-3|TRBD2|-
CASSQGTSGFYEQYF
TGCGCCAGCAGCCAAGGGACTAGCGGATTCTACGAGCAGTACTTC
>TRBJ2-3|TRBV7-6|TRBD2|-
CASSHGASGDTQYF
TGTGCCAGCAGCCACGGAGCTAGCGGAGATACGCAGTATTTT
>TRBJ2-5|TRBV24-1|-|few
CATSGPGEFQETQYF
TGTGCCACCAGTGGACCAGGGGAATTCCAAGAGACCCAGTACTTC
>TRBJ2-2|TRBV25-1|-|-
CASSEFRVLNTGELFF
TGTGCCAGCAGTGAATTTAGAGTCCTTAACACCGGGGAGCTGTTTTTT
>TRBJ2-2|TRBV7-3|-|few
CASSLSSAGELFF
TGTGCCAGCAGCCTGTCATCCGCCGGGGAGCTGTTTTTT
>TRBJ2-2|TRBV7-2|-|-
CASSLEPSTGELFF
TGTGCCAGCAGCTTAGAGCCTTCCACCGGGGAGCTGTTTTTT
>TRBJ2-1|TRBV13|TRBD2|-
CASSLELAGGSYNEQFF
TGTGCCAGCAGCTTAGAACTAGCGGGAGGCTCCTACAATGAGCAGTTCTTC
>TRBJ2-7|TRBV7-2|TRBD1|-
CASKGQGVAYEQYF
TGTGCCAGCAAGGGACAGGGGGTCGCCTACGAGCAGTACTTC
>TRBJ2-7|TRBV7-6|TRBD1|few
CASSPSHRGLSIYYEQYF
TGTGCCAGCAGCCCCTCGCACAGGGGCCTTTCGATTTACTACGAGCAGTACTTC
>TRBJ2-2|TRBV14|-|few
CASSLVGANTGELFF
TGTGCCAGCAGCCTCGTCGGGGCGAACACCGGGGAGCTGTTTTTT
>TRBJ2-2|TRBV29-1|-|-
CSVYRVNTGELFF
TGCAGCGTCTACAGGGTGAACACCGGGGAGCTGTTTTTT
>TRBJ2-5|TRBV28|TRBD2|once
CASTVAGGGETQYF
TGTGCCAGCACGGTAGCGGGAGGAGGGGAGACCCAGTACTTC
>TRBJ1-5|TRBV12-3/TRBV12-4|-|-
CASSLSWGSNQPQHF
TGTGCCAGCAGTTTAAGTTGGGGAAGCAATCAGCCCCAGCATTTT
>TRBJ2-5|TRBV7-9|-|-
CASSMEVVETQYF
TGTGCCAGCAGCATGGAGGTCGTAGAGACCCAGTACTTC
>TRBJ2-7|TRBV6-5|-|-
CASIDSYEQYF
TGTGCCAGCATAGACAGCTACGAGCAGTACTTC
>TRBJ2-1|TRBV2|TRBD2|-
CASSETLAGDEQFF
TGTGCCAGCAGTGAGACCCTAGCGGGAGATGAGCAGTTCTTC
>TRBJ1-4|TRBV4-1|-|few
CASSQGSFALNEKLFF
TGCGCCAGCAGCCAAGGAAGCTTTGCCCTTAATGAAAAACTGTTTTTT
>TRBJ1-1|TRBV27|TRBD1|few
CASSGTGVGGIGTEAFF
TGTGCCAGCTCCGGCACAGGGGTAGGTGGCATCGGGACTGAAGCTTTCTTT
>TRBJ1-3|TRBV7-2|-|many
CASSLDSPILGNTIYF
TGTGCCAGCAGCTTAGATAGTCCGATCTTAGGAAACACCATATATTTT
>TRBJ1-5|TRBV28|TRBD1|-
CASNIGTVNQPQHF
TGTGCCAGTAACATCGGGACAGTCAATCAGCCCCAGCATTTT
>TRBJ1-2|TRBV6-2/TRBV6-3|TRBD1|-
CASSRQGRGYTF
TGTGCCAGCAGTAGACAGGGGCGAGGCTACACCTTC
>TRBJ2-7|TRBV19|-|few
CAVSGGAPYEQYF
TGTGCCGTGTCGGGGGGCGCGCCCTACGAGCAGTACTTC
>TRBJ1-2|TRBV12-3/TRBV12-4|TRBD1|-
CASRDSGTGLWGYTF
TGTGCCAGCAGGGACTCCGGGACAGGACTATGGGGCTACACCTTC
>TRBJ2-2|TRBV11-3|-|few
CASSLDRGRSGELFF
TGTGCCAGCAGCTTAGACAGGGGTCGGTCCGGGGAGCTGTTTTTT
>TRBJ2-1|TRBV6-6|TRBD1|-
CASRERQGVGSSYNEQFF
TGTGCCAGCCGCGAACGGCAGGGGGTAGGTAGCTCCTACAATGAGCAGTTCTTC
>TRBJ1-5|TRBV7-2|-|-
CASSLAVGGSQPQHF
TGTGCCAGCAGCTTAGCTGTGGGGGGGAGTCAGCCCCAGCATTTT
>TRBJ2-4|TRBV7-2|-|-
CASSTALRTKNIQYF
TGTGCCAGCAGCACGGCCCTTCGGACCAAAAACATTCAGTACTTC
>TRBJ2-1|TRBV28|TRBD1|few
CASSSVPGQGGGYNEQFF
TGTGCCAGCAGTTCAGTTCCGGGACAGGGAGGAGGGTACAATGAGCAGTTCTTC
>TRBJ2-5|TRBV7-8|-|many
CASSVGQETQYF
TGTGCCAGCAGCGTAGGACAAGAGACCCAGTACTTC
>TRBJ1-6|TRBV11-2|-|many
CASSYGTSHSPLHF
TGTGCCAGCAGTTACGGGACATCCCATTCACCCCTCCACTTT
>TRBJ1-1|TRBV19|-|-
CASSMAGTEAFF
TGTGCCAGTAGTATGGCGGGGACCGAAGCTTTCTTT
>TRBJ1-5|TRBV4-1|-|few
CASSQEALPRTAGQPQHF
TGCGCCAGCAGCCAAGAAGCATTGCCTCGGACGGCGGGTCAGCCCCAGCATTTT
>TRBJ1-2|TRBV12-3/TRBV12-4|-|-
CASSLQGHGYTF
TGTGCCAGCAGTTTACAGGGGCATGGCTACACCTTC
>TRBJ1-2|TRBV28|-|few
CALGQGTIYGYTF
TGTGCCCTTGGCCAGGGAACCATCTATGGCTACACCTTC
>TRBJ1-5|TRBV27|-|-
CASSSSGRGNQPQHF
-